This T cell receptor (beta chain) was identified in a study of shared clonotypes between healthy human individuals. General study points: Clonotype sharing among donors was expected to depend on sequencing depth. Four donors shared roughly 5% of their naive CD4 clonotypes. Estimated richness values were generally larger in naive subsets than in memory subsets.

Trimming took off 5 bases at V and 0 bases at J, with 8 bases between the two ends. Germline-derived CDR1 and CDR2 are MNHEY and SVGAGI. The CDR3 covers 14 residues. Repertoires were generated with immunoSEQ multiplex PCR, while TCRdb's copy carries only in-frame clones and drops some. Of more than 850,000 clones in the sample, around three quarters were seen once. In the case of this clone: Antigen unknown.

The receptor comes from a man aged 18 to 30 in good health. Some clones in this sample may be carry-over from other donors' samples. Sequenced input: memory CD4+ T cells from PBMCs. The subset: CD45RA-negative fraction. This chain connects TRBV6-5 to TRBJ1-3; D ambiguous. CDR3 nucleotides: TGTGCCAGCAGTCGATTAGGCTCTGGAAACACCATATATTTT. Protein sequence: CASSRLGSGNTIYF.